The rows below give T cell receptor beta chains drawn from one sample of a study of T cell responses to AZD1222 COVID-19 vaccine. Some clones are missing from TCRdb's copy, which holds only in-frame ones; the method was immunoSEQ multiplex PCR. The sample shows fewer than 100,000 clones, roughly 90% of them seen only once. The sample here was peripheral blood, taken 28 days after the second AZD1222 dose. These receptor sequences come from an adult who received the AZD1222 COVID-19 vaccine. The CDR3 runs from the conserved cysteine through the conserved F or W. D genes are given only for firm matches. Only part of the rows carry a size: once, few, many, or a class if the clone is expanded.

>NA|TRBV1|NA|TRBJ2-2
CTSRLHYISGRLCNTGELFF
>TRBD1|TRBV10-2|NA|TRBJ1-1
CASSGPAGGKNTEAFF
>NA|TRBV11-2|NA|TRBJ2-2
CASSLSGNTGELFF
>NA|TRBV2|NA|TRBJ2-1
CASSQIGHEQFF
>NA|TRBV28|NA|TRBJ1-2
CAIDDREGNGYTF
>NA|TRBV11-2|NA|TRBJ1-2
CASSPRRDGNGYTF
>TRBD2|TRBV4-1|NA|TRBJ2-1
CASSQGYGGRANEQFF
>NA|TRBV3-1/TRBV3-2|NA|TRBJ2-6
CASSQAGVAPYSGANVLTF
>NA|TRBV28|NA|TRBJ1-6
CASSREQGKNSPLHF
>NA|TRBV28|once|TRBJ2-3
CASSSPPGLDTDTQYF
>NA|TRBV7-9|NA|TRBJ1-1
CASSSGGGGRAFF
>TRBD1|TRBV6-5|NA|TRBJ1-5
CASSPGGGHQPQHF
>NA|TRBV12-3/TRBV12-4|NA|TRBJ1-2
CASSPGPNYGYTF
>TRBD2|TRBV10-3|NA|TRBJ2-7
CAISELAGGLEQYF
>TRBD1|TRBV30|NA|TRBJ2-7
CAWSPGQVNYEQYF
>NA|TRBV28|NA|TRBJ1-2
CASRTGQNNYGYTF
>NA|TRBV19|once|TRBJ2-7
CASSIDGFYEQYF
>NA|TRBV6-6|NA|TRBJ1-1
CASSSYTEAFF
>NA|TRBV11-3|NA|TRBJ2-1
CASSLSWASSYNEQFF
>NA|TRBV19|NA|TRBJ1-5
CASRRGGRGDQPQHF
>NA|TRBV27|NA|TRBJ1-4
CASSYPTPNEKLFF
>NA|TRBV14|NA|TRBJ1-2
CASSHRGNYGYTF